Included here is one TCR beta chain sequence, with context. This clone's antigen is unknown. Qualities for individual bases were not recorded, and no much larger clone is one base off. TCRbeta CDR3 regions were amplified from genomic DNA by means of the immunoSEQ Assay, a bias-controlled multiplex PCR. The original methods were these. Within the assay, amplification of reference gene primers was used to estimate how many nucleated cells each sample contained. Sequence reads were collapsed and filtered to measure the absolute abundance of every unique TCRbeta CDR3 rearrangement. For each sample, productive Simpson clonality was calculated as the square root of Simpson's diversity index across productive rearrangements. Here the immuneACCESS table is served through TCRdb, limited to in-frame sequences with V and J called. Missing clones are a known gap in these copies; in checked studies unresolved V genes cover under half, and the rest lacks a known reason. From that table come the V and J calls and clone size; the DNA was used to work out D and trimming. The sample has 400,000 to 550,000 clones on record, approximately 90% of them singletons. The ten most abundant clones make up roughly 4.3% of the sample.

This sample is part of a study of blood T cell repertoires in COVID-19 (dated by TCRdb to the early 2020s). Turning to the overall study: The collaborator samples originated in the United States, Italy and Spain and spanned the acute and convalescent phases of COVID-19. The prospective study material was composed of cDNA or gDNA derived from T cells, B-cell-depleted T cells, or PBMCs. Samples came from the ongoing ImmuneRACE study (first 160 participants) plus 1,254 subjects from 6 global collaborators. Where available, HLA class I and class II types were taken from metadata supplied by the sample provider and were not determined by assay-based typing. The dataset comprised deeply sampled blood TCRbeta repertoires from subjects exposed to, actively infected with, or recovered from COVID-19. The repertoires were released in a freely available public database meant as a resource for research on the immune response to SARS-CoV-2. Nearly every sample came with metadata listing a de-identified subject ID, COVID-19 status, age in years and sex. Results the study describes overall, beyond this receptor: How much clinical and demographic metadata was included differed by source and by participant, and the metadata was provided uncurated.

Whole blood was collected in K2EDTA tubes by collaborating institutions according to the institutions' own protocols. Collaborator samples were shipped for TCRbeta analysis as frozen whole blood, isolated PBMCs, or DNA extracted from either sample type. CDR1 SNHLY and CDR2 FYNNEI were looked up in the germline V gene. V was cut back by 5 bases and J by 0 bases, leaving a gap of 10 bases between them. Spanning cysteine to phenylalanine, the CDR3 consists of 14 amino acids. The only DNA kept is the CDR3, 42 bases in frame from the first base. The rearrangement combines TRBV2 with TRBJ1-1; 6 matching bases give a weak D call of TRBD1. This TCR came from a woman in her twenties or thirties with acute or convalescent COVID-19. The sequencing input was peripheral blood. The nucleotides read TGTGCCAGCAGTCAGGGGAATATGAACACTGAAGCTTTCTTT. The translation is CASSQGNMNTEAFF.